One sample yielded the 30 T cell receptor beta chains listed below, sequenced in a study of blood T cell repertoires in COVID-19. Repertoires were generated with immunoSEQ multiplex PCR, while TCRdb's copy carries only in-frame clones and drops some. Seen here are fewer than 300,000 clones, roughly nine tenths observed once, and the top ten hold 2% to 2.5%. Input material: peripheral blood. The receptors derive from a woman aged 25-40 years with COVID-19, enrolled during active disease.

The chain recombines TRBV11-2 with TRBJ2-1, with TRBD2 matching 7 bases. The germline V gene encodes CDR1 SGHAT and CDR2 FQNNGV. V lost 3 bases, J lost 8 bases, and 7 bases stayed unmatched. The CDR3 runs to 14 residues. CDR3 bases: TGTGCCAGCAGCTTCTCAGGACTAGTCGATGAGCAGTTCTTC. This sequence encodes CASSFSGLVDEQFF.

In its sample, this clone was seen once. Sequence at one end of the junction differs from germline and may be a read error. The CDR3 reads CASIQDLQGEFEKLFF. DNA for the CDR3: TGCGCCAGCATTCAAGACTTACAGGGAGAGTTTGAAAAACTGTTTTTT. The chain couples TRBV23-1 to TRBJ1-4, with TRBD1 as a possible D gene (6 bases). TRBV23-1 is an open reading frame whose function is uncertain. The CDR3 sequence is 16 residues long.

This chain joins TRBV10-3 and TRBJ1-2, with 10 bases that match TRBD1. Germline-derived CDR1 and CDR2 are ENHRY and SYGVKD. Losses at the gene ends were 11 bases for V and 6 bases for J; bases not matched to a gene: 9. The CDR3 totals 13 residues. The CDR3 sequence: CAAGQGEEDGYTF. Here the CDR3 DNA reads TGTGCCGCCGGACAGGGGGAAGAGGATGGCTACACCTTC.

J is TRBJ2-5 and V is TRBV3-1 (or the pseudogene TRBV3-2); D is ambiguous. Germline V gene sequence: CDR1 LGHDT, CDR2 YNNKEL (reference sequence). The CDR3 extends over 13 amino acids. Trimming took off 4 bases at V and 5 bases at J, with 11 bases between the two ends. The CDR3 nucleotides are TGTGCCAGCAGCCCCCCCGGGTCCGAGACCCAGTACTTC. Residues: CASSPPGSETQYF.

The J gene is TRBJ1-2, the V gene TRBV28, with D perhaps TRBD1 (6 bases). The CDR3 loop spans 14 amino acids. Germline CDR1 reads MDHEN; CDR2 reads SYDVKM. Trimming removed 2 bases from V and 2 bases from J, with 9 bases in between. The CDR3 DNA reads TGTGCCAGCAGTTTACGACAGGTAAACTATGGCTACACCTTC. As protein: CASSLRQVNYGYTF.

Note on this clone: A read error may account for a junction end that differs from germline. V is TRBV5-4 and J is TRBJ2-7; D tentatively reads TRBD1 or TRBD2 (7 bases each). There are 15 residues in the CDR3. Germline V gives CDR1 SGHNT, CDR2 YYREEE (reference sequence). The chain's CDR3 is CASTLGGGISYEQYF. As DNA, the CDR3 is TGTGCCAGCACCTTGGGAGGGGGCATATCCTACGAGCAGTACTTC. Together with reference TRBV5-4 and TRBJ2-7, the CDR3 gives the full variable domain: ETGVTQSPTHLIKTRGQQVTLRCSSQSGHNTVSWYQQALGQGPQFIFQYYREEENGRGNFPPRFSGLQFPNYSSELNVNALELDDSALYLCASTLGGGISYEQYFGPGTRLTVT.

The chain links TRBV30 to TRBJ2-7, with D maybe TRBD1 (6 bases). This CDR3 is built from 15 residues. With 2 bases removed from V and 3 bases from J, the gap between germline ends came to 17 bases. Germline V CDR1 and CDR2: GTSNPN, SVGIG (reference sequence). CDR3 nucleotide sequence: TGTGCCTGGAGTCCAGGGGCGATGGGTAACTACGAGCAGTACTTC. It is translated as CAWSPGAMGNYEQYF.

In the case of this clone: The sample contains more than one DNA sequence encoding this CDR3. This chain uses TRBV27 with TRBJ1-5; 7 bases align to TRBD1. The J segment lost 4 bases and the V segment lost 5 bases, leaving 5 bases of the junction unmatched. Per germline, CDR1 MNHEY and CDR2 SMNVEV (reference sequence). The CDR3 is 14 amino acids. Written as DNA, the CDR3 is TGTGCCAGCAGTCCCGGGACAGTTAATCAGCCCCAGCATTTT. Its translation: CASSPGTVNQPQHF.

The genes are TRBV20-1 and TRBJ2-7; 8 bases are a match to TRBD2. J lost 5 bases, V lost 3 bases, and 18 bases had no gene match. This CDR3 has 17 residues. CDR1 is DFQATT, CDR2 SNEGSKA, per germline (reference sequence). The CDR3 here is CSASLPGGPPPEDEQYF. Written as DNA, the CDR3 is TGCAGTGCTAGTCTGCCGGGAGGGCCTCCCCCGGAGGACGAGCAGTACTTC.

The V gene is TRBV28, the J gene TRBJ1-5, with 9 bases identical to TRBD1. CDR1 and CDR2 from the germline V gene are MDHEN and SYDVKM. V was pared by 5 bases and J by 6 bases, with 11 bases of the junction left unmatched. The length of the CDR3 is 16 residues. The CDR3 coding sequence is TGTGCCAGCAGTGCCCGACAGGGGGGAGATGGTCAGCCCCAGCATTTT. As protein: CASSARQGGDGQPQHF.

The V and J genes are TRBV5-1 and TRBJ2-2, with D tentatively TRBD2 (5 bases). CDR1 and CDR2 from the germline V gene are SGHRS and YFSETQ. Trimming cost V 5 bases and J 4 bases, with 12 bases left between them. The CDR3 has 14 amino acids. The CDR3 sequence: CASSKRAATGELFF. Here the CDR3 DNA reads TGCGCCAGCAGTAAGAGGGCAGCCACCGGGGAGCTGTTTTTT.

As regards this clone: One end of the junction does not line up with germline, which may come from a read error. The CDR3, as DNA: TGTGCGGCGAGCCCCGGGACTAGCGGGAGGGATCAAGGGACCCAGTACTTC. Translation: CAASPGTSGRDQGTQYF. This chain joins TRBV5-4 and TRBJ2-5; 16 bases are shared with TRBD2. This CDR3 contains 17 residues. Germline assignment: CDR1 SGHNT and CDR2 YYREEE (reference sequence).

The rearrangement links TRBV5-1 to TRBJ1-6; TRBD1 is a possible D gene (5 bases). Germline loops: CDR1 SGHRS, CDR2 YFSETQ. The CDR3 is made up of 14 amino acids. Trimming stripped 1 base from V and 8 bases from J, with 10 bases between. CDR3 DNA sequence: TGCGCCAGCAGCTTGACCCAAGGGGATTCACCCCTCCACTTT. Its translation: CASSLTQGDSPLHF.

The chain joins TRBV19 to TRBJ1-5, with 7 nucleotides matching TRBD1. CDR3 length equals 16 residues. Losses at the gene ends were 7 bases for V and 5 bases for J; bases not matched to a gene: 14. The germline CDR1 and CDR2 sequences are LNHDA and SQIVND (reference sequence). This CDR3 reads CASKASQGGQYQPQHF. The CDR3 coding sequence is TGTGCCAGTAAGGCAAGCCAAGGGGGACAGTATCAGCCCCAGCATTTT. The variable domain in full, with the rest retrieved from reference TRBV19 and TRBJ1-5, is DGGITQSPKYLFRKEGQNVTLSCEQNLNHDAMYWYRQDPGQGLRLIYYSQIVNDFQKGDIAEGYSVSREKKESFPLTVTSAQKNPTAFYLCASKASQGGQYQPQHFGDGTRLSIL.

V is TRBV5-1 and J is TRBJ1-1; D is possibly TRBD1 (5 bases). Trimming cost V 1 base and J 5 bases, with 15 bases left between them. The germline CDR1 and CDR2 sequences are SGHRS and YFSETQ. The CDR3 has 15 amino acids. The CDR3 region is CASSLKGPGGTEAFF. The DNA of the CDR3 is TGCGCCAGCAGCTTGAAGGGCCCGGGGGGTACTGAAGCTTTCTTT. Full variable domain (rest looked up from reference TRBV5-1 and TRBJ1-1): KAGVTQTPRYLIKTRGQQVTLSCSPISGHRSVSWYQQTPGQGLQFLFEYFSETQRNKGNFPGRFSGRQFSNSRSEMNVSTLELGDSALYLCASSLKGPGGTEAFFGQGTRLTVV.

The V and J genes are TRBV7-9 and TRBJ2-7, with D perhaps matching TRBD1 (6 bases). CDR1 SEHNR and CDR2 FQNEAQ come from the germline V gene (reference sequence). The CDR3 covers 14 residues. V lost 4 bases and J 4 bases, leaving 14 bases between the germline ends. Here the CDR3 DNA reads TGTGCCAGCAGCTCCGGACAGAGCGGTTACGAGCAGTACTTC. This gives the protein CASSSGQSGYEQYF.

This chain connects TRBV5-1 to TRBJ2-7; 10 bases agree with TRBD2. The CDR3 contains 15 residues. The trim removed 3 bases at V and 7 bases at J, leaving 10 bases unmatched. The germline gives CDR1 SGHRS, CDR2 YFSETQ. For the CDR3, the DNA is TGCGCCAGCAGCTCCCGCCTAGCGGGAGTACAAGAGCAGTACTTC. Its translation is CASSSRLAGVQEQYF.

The V and J genes are TRBV3-1 (or the pseudogene TRBV3-2) and TRBJ1-2; D perhaps matches TRBD1 (5 bases). In germline, CDR1 is LGHDT, CDR2 YNNKEL (reference sequence). CDR3 length equals 15 residues. Trimming stripped 3 bases from V and 7 bases from J, with 18 bases between. The CDR3, as DNA: TGTGCCAGCAGCCACTTGGGACTCGAGCAGGGTGGCTACACCTTC. Translated, it gives CASSHLGLEQGGYTF.

This clone was detected only once. V is TRBV27 and J is TRBJ2-7; TRBD2 matches at 13 bases. This CDR3 has 18 residues. Germline V CDR1 and CDR2: MNHEY, SMNVEV (reference sequence). V lost 5 bases to trimming and J lost 4 bases; unmatched junction nucleotides: 14. CDR3 amino acids: CASSLSRPGLAGSYEQYF. The DNA for the CDR3 is TGTGCCAGCAGTCTCTCAAGACCGGGACTAGCGGGATCATACGAGCAGTACTTC.

V gene TRBV19 combines with J gene TRBJ1-3, with D uncertain. With 4 bases removed from V and 8 bases from J, the gap between germline ends came to 12 bases. Germline V gives CDR1 LNHDA, CDR2 SQIVND (reference sequence). The CDR3 extends over 13 amino acids. The CDR3: CASSTARGDTIYF. In nucleotides, the CDR3 is TGTGCCAGTAGTACTGCGAGAGGCGACACCATATATTTT.

This chain joins TRBV27 and TRBJ1-5; D perhaps matches TRBD1 (5 bases). V dropped 3 bases and J dropped 0 bases, with 6 bases sitting between them. Germline V lookup: CDR1 MNHEY, CDR2 SMNVEV (reference sequence). The CDR3 totals 14 residues. CDR3 sequence reads: CASSFRASNQPQHF. Written as DNA, the CDR3 is TGTGCCAGCAGTTTCAGGGCTAGCAATCAGCCCCAGCATTTT.

The chain has TRBV2 and TRBJ2-2; D possibly corresponds to TRBD2 (5 bases). CDR3 length: 16 amino acids. Germline lookup yields CDR1 SNHLY and CDR2 FYNNEI. The germline V and J ends were trimmed by 6 bases and 3 bases, with 17 bases remaining between them. CDR3: CASSPGEQRDTGELFF. CDR3 nucleotide sequence: TGTGCCAGCAGCCCTGGGGAGCAGAGGGACACCGGGGAGCTGTTTTTT.

CDR3 loop: CASSLLQGADEQYF. CDR3 bases: TGTGCCAGCAGTTTACTTCAGGGGGCTGACGAGCAGTACTTC. The J gene is TRBJ2-7, the V gene TRBV28, with 8 nucleotides matching TRBD1. Losses at the gene ends were 2 bases for V and 5 bases for J; bases not matched to a gene: 5. Germline assignment: CDR1 MDHEN and CDR2 SYDVKM. This CDR3 comprises 14 residues.

This chain uses TRBV4-1 with TRBJ2-7; D gene unclear. V lost 0 bases and J lost 5, with 5 bases in between. The CDR3 runs 12 residues. The germline gives CDR1 MGHRA, CDR2 YSYEKL. The CDR3 region is CASSQDTDEQYF. CDR3 sequence (DNA): TGCGCCAGCAGCCAAGATACGGACGAGCAGTACTTC.

This sequence joins TRBV24-1 and TRBJ2-3; 7 bases map to TRBD1. CDR1 and CDR2 (germline): KGHDR, SFDVKD. With 8 bases clipped from V and 5 bases from J, the junction kept 6 bases outside the gene matches. The CDR3 loop spans 13 amino acids. The CDR3 spells CATMETGRDTQYF. The CDR3 DNA follows: TGTGCCACCATGGAGACAGGGCGAGATACGCAGTATTTT.

The chain couples TRBV6-1 to TRBJ1-1, with a possible D match to TRBD1 (6 bases). Germline V gene data show CDR1 as MNHNS and CDR2 as SASEGT. V was shortened by 3 bases and J by 6 bases, with 11 bases between the two germline ends. This CDR3 region has 13 residues. The CDR3 here is CASSDVQGAEAFF. DNA of the CDR3: TGTGCCAGCAGTGACGTACAGGGTGCTGAAGCTTTCTTT.

This rearrangement joins TRBV2 to TRBJ2-7, with 9 bases lining up with TRBD2. The CDR3 covers 14 residues. Germline V gene data show CDR1 as SNHLY and CDR2 as FYNNEI. Trimming at V came to 4 bases and at J to 3 bases, leaving 4 bases not matched to a gene. CDR3 protein: CASSATSGNYEQYF. The CDR3 DNA is TGTGCCAGCAGTGCGACTAGCGGCAACTACGAGCAGTACTTC.

The chain is built from TRBV28 and TRBJ1-5; D ambiguous. The CDR3 runs to 17 residues. Germline V CDR1 and CDR2: MDHEN, SYDVKM. V lost 4 bases and J lost 0, with 16 bases in between. The CDR3 sequence is CASSSRFGDLSNQPQHF. For the CDR3, the DNA is TGTGCCAGCAGTTCTAGGTTCGGGGATCTTAGCAATCAGCCCCAGCATTTT.

This rearrangement joins TRBV28 to TRBJ1-2, with D perhaps TRBD1 (5 bases). This CDR3 has 13 residues. Germline V gene data show CDR1 as MDHEN and CDR2 as SYDVKM. V lost 7 bases and J lost 3, with 12 bases in between. CDR3 in amino acids: CASTAQVYYGYTF. CDR3 nucleotides: TGTGCCAGCACCGCACAGGTATACTATGGCTACACCTTC.

V gene TRBV2 combines with J gene TRBJ2-3, with 8 nucleotides matching TRBD1. V was pared by 11 bases and J by 2 bases, with 15 bases of the junction left unmatched. This CDR3 contains 16 residues. Germline lookup yields CDR1 SNHLY and CDR2 FYNNEI. The CDR3, as DNA: TGTGCCGGAAAAACCGGGACAGGACTGTCCACAGATACGCAGTATTTT. It encodes CAGKTGTGLSTDTQYF.